This T cell receptor (beta chain) came from a study of blood T cells in healthy people across ages. This CDR3 is 15 amino acids long. Trimming cost V 7 bases and J 0 bases, with 14 bases left between them. Germline CDR1 and CDR2: SNHLY and FYNNEI. Next came a second PCR, run for about 7 to 12 cycles, which used a sample-barcoded 5' primer along with a J-beta primer mix. TCRdb itself ran the 5' RACE reads through MiXCR, one entry per CDR3 protein. The sample lists some 1.6 million distinct CDR3 sequences, almost 35% occurring once. Sequencing was carried out using blood. This TCR derives from a woman aged 25-40 years in good health. V is TRBV2 and J is TRBJ2-3; D might be TRBD2 (7 bases). CDR3 DNA sequence: TGTGCCAGCATGGGGGGGCTCTTGAGCACAGATACGCAGTATTTT. This codes for CASMGGLLSTDTQYF.